In this sample, the clone carrying this T cell receptor beta chain turned up many times. Its antigen is unidentified. This sample is drawn from a study of CD8 T cells in ankylosing spondylitis. The study, taken as a whole, reports: What appeared characteristic of ankylosing spondylitis blood was a TCR beta motif of under 10 highly homologous variants. Disease-linked clones reportedly showed significant enrichment in matched ankylosing spondylitis synovial fluid. Disease-linked clones bore a CD8+ phenotype and were relatively rare in peripheral blood.

Between the trimmed V and J ends, which lost 0 bases and 3 bases, there was a span of 8 bases. The CDR3 is 14 residues long. Germline CDR1 is SGHRS and CDR2 is YFSETQ. TCRdb called the 5' RACE reads again in MiXCR, with one record for every CDR3 protein. The sample has about 500,000 distinct CDR3 sequences; 10% to 15% are singletons. This clonotype originated in a male donor with ankylosing spondylitis. The source material was blood, either unsorted or a sorted T cell fraction (not recorded which). J is TRBJ2-3 and V is TRBV5-1; possible D gene TRBD2, 5 bases. In nucleotides, the CDR3 is TGCGCCAGCAGCTTGGAGCCGGGGACAGATACGCAGTATTTT. Its translation: CASSLEPGTDTQYF.